These T cell receptor beta chains were read from a single sample in a study of shared clonotypes between healthy human individuals. Data came from immunoSEQ multiplex PCR; TCRdb stores just in-frame clones and leaves some out. The sample has some 790,000 clones, just under 75% seen once. Sequencing was performed on memory CD4+ T cells sorted from blood. The receptors come from a woman aged 30 to 39 in good health. Each CDR3 is given with its conserved first and last residue. The D gene is left open where the match is weak. Some rows have no size entry. The others give once, few or many, or a class for an expanded clone.

15,.,TRBV5-1,many,TRBJ1-5,CASSLAGNPNQPQHF,TGCGCCAGCAGCTTGGCCGGGAACCCCAATCAGCCCCAGCATTTT
14,.,TRBV5-1,.,TRBJ1-4,CASSKDSTNEKLFF,TGCGCCAGCAGCAAAGACTCAACTAATGAAAAACTGTTTTTT
14,TRBD2,TRBV11-3,.,TRBJ2-3,CASSGALAGDTQYF,TGTGCCAGCAGCGGGGCCCTAGCGGGAGATACGCAGTATTTT
13,.,TRBV6-1,.,TRBJ1-5,CASDLNGNQPQHF,TGTGCCAGCGATCTAAACGGCAATCAGCCCCAGCATTTT
15,.,TRBV18,few,TRBJ2-7,CASSPSVTGTDEQYF,TGTGCCAGCTCACCATCAGTGACAGGTACGGACGAGCAGTACTTC
15,TRBD1,TRBV5-6,.,TRBJ2-1,CASSKGQGSYNEQFF,TGTGCCAGCAGCAAGGGACAGGGGTCCTACAATGAGCAGTTCTTC
13,.,TRBV5-6,.,TRBJ1-2,CASSLYSHYGYTF,TGTGCCAGCAGCTTGTATAGCCACTATGGCTACACCTTC
16,.,TRBV5-6,.,TRBJ1-1,CASNYDMSGLNTEAFF,TGTGCCAGCAACTATGACATGTCTGGCCTGAACACTGAAGCTTTCTTT
14,.,TRBV2,few,TRBJ1-5,CASTGIISNQPQHF,TGTGCCAGCACCGGGATTATTAGCAATCAGCCCCAGCATTTT
15,TRBD2,TRBV5-1,.,TRBJ2-1,CASCPSSGSYNEQFF,TGCGCCAGCTGCCCTTCTAGCGGGAGCTACAATGAGCAGTTCTTC
15,.,TRBV5-1,.,TRBJ2-4,CASSLGDQAKNIQYF,TGCGCCAGCAGCTTGGGGGACCAGGCCAAAAACATTCAGTACTTC
13,.,TRBV5-1,.,TRBJ1-4,CASSPVGAEKLFF,TGCGCCAGCAGCCCGGTGGGGGCAGAAAAACTGTTTTTT
15,.,TRBV6-5,.,TRBJ1-1,CASSSPVGMNTEAFF,TGTGCCAGCAGTTCCCCCGTGGGGATGAACACTGAAGCTTTCTTT
14,TRBD2,TRBV5-4,once,TRBJ2-7,CASSLTGGPYEQYF,TGTGCCAGCAGCTTGACGGGAGGGCCCTACGAGCAGTACTTC
14,.,TRBV6-1,.,TRBJ1-5,CASSDGWGGQPQHF,TGTGCCAGCAGTGACGGTTGGGGGGGTCAGCCCCAGCATTTT
11,.,TRBV20-1,.,TRBJ2-7,CSASLTYEQYF,TGCAGTGCTAGCCTTACCTACGAGCAGTACTTC
18,TRBD2,TRBV30,.,TRBJ2-3,CAWSRKEVTSGSRDTQYF,TGTGCCTGGAGTCGAAAGGAAGTTACTAGCGGGAGTAGGGATACGCAGTATTTT